The TCR beta chain under discussion was sequenced for a study of blood T cells in healthy people across ages. The CDR3 totals 14 residues. Germline CDR1 MNHEY, CDR2 SVGAGI. The V end was cut by 8 bases, the J end by 0 bases, with 13 bases between. Isolated PBMCs totaled at least 6 million in each sample. The use of a sample-barcoded 5' primer and a J-beta primer mix characterized a second PCR of roughly 6 to 11 cycles. One entry per CDR3 protein results from TCRdb running MiXCR on the 5' RACE reads. This sample has under 1,100,000 distinct CDR3 sequences, with 20% to 25% found just once. These same records also appear under a second study, on T cells of mothers and their children.

This clonotype was obtained from a girl aged 2 to 9 in good health. The chain employs TRBV6-5 and TRBJ1-2; D remains ambiguous. The specimen sequenced was blood. CDR3 sequence reads: CASAEHPTNYGYTF. CDR3 DNA sequence: TGTGCCAGCGCTGAACATCCGACTAACTATGGCTACACCTTC.